Presented here are 30 T cell receptor beta chains from one specimen sequenced in a study of PD-L1 blockade in urothelial cancer (dated by TCRdb to 2015 to 2018). Library creation used the immunoSEQ multiplex PCR assay. The clones in this table, taken by TCRdb from immuneACCESS, are in-frame only. Not every clone is retained; where verified, under half of the shortfall comes from an unresolved V gene, and the cause of the rest is unknown. For this sample there are about 63,000 clones; 80% to 90% appear just once. The leading ten clones occupy 4.5% to 6% of the sample. What the time point label conveys for this sample: pretreatment peripheral blood. The material sequenced was PBMCs, taken around atezolizumab (anti-PD-L1) treatment. These receptors were obtained from a man in his 70s with urothelial cancer.

The chain recombines TRBV7-2 with TRBJ1-1; 9 bases align to TRBD1. The germline CDR1 and CDR2 sequences are SGHTA and FQGNSA. The CDR3 is 15 residues long. With 5 bases clipped from V and 0 bases from J, the junction kept 4 bases outside the gene matches. The CDR3 region is CASSTYRGLNTEAFF. In DNA, the CDR3 is TGTGCCAGCAGCACCTACAGGGGGCTGAACACTGAAGCTTTCTTT.

This clone was counted a few times. The V gene is TRBV2, the J gene TRBJ1-2; 7 bases map to TRBD1. Looked up from germline, CDR1 is SNHLY and CDR2 is FYNNEI. The CDR3 runs 14 residues. The V gene end was trimmed by 4 bases and the J gene end by 4 bases; junction bases not matched to a gene: 6. The DNA for the CDR3 is TGTGCCAGCAGTGGAGGGGACAGATTCTATGGCTACACCTTC. Translation: CASSGGDRFYGYTF.

The rearrangement joins TRBV6-4 to TRBJ2-1; 7 bases match TRBD2. CDR3 length equals 15 residues. With V trimmed by 6 bases and J by 0 bases, 5 bases remained unmatched. The germline gives CDR1 MRHNA, CDR2 SNTAGT. The CDR3 protein is CASSLAASSYNEQFF. Written as DNA, the CDR3 is TGTGCCAGCAGCCTAGCGGCCAGCTCCTACAATGAGCAGTTCTTC.

This clone has a handful of counts. The V and J genes are TRBV11-3 and TRBJ1-2, with 11 bases lining up with TRBD1. With 5 bases clipped from V and 8 bases from J, the junction kept 7 bases outside the gene matches. The CDR3 has 14 amino acids. The germline CDR1 and CDR2 sequences are SGHNT and YENEEA. CDR3 residues: CASSPDRGREGYTF. CDR3 nucleotides: TGTGCCAGCAGCCCGGACAGGGGGCGAGAGGGCTACACCTTC. The full variable domain, in which reference TRBV11-3 and TRBJ1-2 provide the parts outside the CDR3, is EAGVVQSPRYKIIEKKQPVAFWCNPISGHNTLYWYLQNLGQGPELLIRYENEEAVDDSQLPKDRFSAERLKGVDSTLKIQPAELGDSAVYLCASSPDRGREGYTFGSGTRLTVV.

CDR3: CASSRGGSSYNEQFF. Written as DNA, the CDR3 is TGCGCCAGCTCACGGGGCGGGAGCTCCTACAATGAGCAGTTCTTC. This chain uses TRBV5-1 with TRBJ2-1; 7 nucleotides match TRBD2. The germline V gene has CDR1 SGHRS and CDR2 YFSETQ. The CDR3 spans 15 residues. J was trimmed by 0 bases and V by 7 bases; bases with no gene match: 7.

This clone appeared a single time. This chain connects TRBV5-1 to TRBJ1-1; 8 bases map to TRBD1. Germline loops: CDR1 SGHRS, CDR2 YFSETQ. The CDR3 covers 14 residues. V was pared by 2 bases and J by 8 bases, with 8 bases of the junction left unmatched. The chain's CDR3 is CASSLNHGQGEAFF. DNA of the CDR3: TGCGCCAGCAGCTTAAATCACGGACAGGGCGAAGCTTTCTTT.

The chain combines TRBV10-2 with TRBJ1-4; no firm D call. The ends were cut back, 4 bases at V and 4 bases at J, with 13 bases in the middle. The CDR3 is 15 residues long. The germline CDR1 and CDR2 sequences are WSHSY and SAAADI. The CDR3 reads CASSVSGSDNEKLFF. CDR3 DNA sequence: TGCGCCAGCAGTGTATCGGGGTCCGATAATGAAAAACTGTTTTTT.

The chain has TRBV11-2 and TRBJ2-7; D is unresolved. This CDR3 is 11 amino acids long. Germline CDR1 is SGHAT and CDR2 is FQNNGV. V was pared by 7 bases and J by 6 bases, with 10 bases between. CDR3 bases: TGTGCCAGCACCCCTCTAACCGAGCAGTACTTC. This gives the protein CASTPLTEQYF.

V and J are TRBV7-9 and TRBJ1-1; D is undetermined. The CDR3 spans 14 residues. V lost 0 bases, J lost 1 base, and 6 bases lay in between. Germline-derived CDR1 and CDR2 are SEHNR and FQNEAQ (reference sequence). In DNA form, the CDR3 reads TGTGCCAGCAGCTTAGCGCTAGGGAACACTGAAGCTTTCTTT. Its protein product is CASSLALGNTEAFF.

V and J are TRBV7-2 and TRBJ1-3, with D perhaps TRBD1 (5 bases). The CDR3 has 15 residues. V gave up 1 base and J gave up 0 bases, with 7 bases separating them. Germline lookup yields CDR1 SGHTA and CDR2 FQGNSA. The chain's CDR3 is CASSLGTLSGNTIYF. In DNA form, the CDR3 reads TGTGCCAGCAGCTTAGGGACACTCTCTGGAAACACCATATATTTT.

This chain links TRBV5-1 with TRBJ2-5, with 7 nucleotides matching TRBD2. The CDR3 runs 17 residues. Losses at the gene ends were 4 bases for V and 4 bases for J; bases not matched to a gene: 16. The germline CDR1 and CDR2 sequences are SGHRS and YFSETQ. CDR3 sequence: CASSPQAGGKMGETQYF. The CDR3, as DNA: TGCGCCAGCAGCCCACAGGCCGGGGGGAAGATGGGAGAGACCCAGTACTTC.

In DNA form, the CDR3 reads TGTGCCAGCTCACCACTCCGGGACACCGGGGAGCTGTTTTTT. Translation gives CASSPLRDTGELFF. The V call is TRBV18, the J call TRBJ2-2, with D unresolved. This CDR3 is 14 amino acids long. With 1 base removed from V and 3 bases from J, the gap between germline ends came to 6 bases. From germline, CDR1 is KGHSH and CDR2 LQKENI.

The chain couples TRBV29-1 to TRBJ2-7; weak D call: TRBD1 (8 bases). In germline, CDR1 is SQVTM, CDR2 ANQGSEA. CDR3 length: 16 residues. DNA of the CDR3: TGCACCGAACCCACCGATACAGGGGGGGTGACCTACGAGCAGTACTTC. Amino acid sequence: CTEPTDTGGVTYEQYF.

CDR3 sequence reads: CASTFYGTGDTGELFF. For the CDR3, the DNA is TGTGCCAGCACGTTTTACGGGACAGGGGACACCGGGGAGCTGTTTTTT. This sequence joins TRBV27 and TRBJ2-2; 10 bases match TRBD1. Germline-derived CDR1 and CDR2 are MNHEY and SMNVEV (reference sequence). This CDR3 contains 16 residues. V dropped 7 bases and J dropped 3; count of bases not matched to a gene: 8.

This clone came up once. The chain employs TRBV30 and TRBJ2-7; tentative D call: TRBD2 (5 bases). Per germline, CDR1 GTSNPN and CDR2 SVGIG (reference sequence). V was pared by 3 bases and J by 6 bases, with 15 bases between. CDR3 length equals 13 residues. Here the CDR3 DNA reads TGTGCCTGGAGCCATGGAGGAGCCAGCGAGCAGTACTTC. It yields the protein CAWSHGGASEQYF.

The chain links TRBV7-9 to TRBJ2-1; tentatively, D is TRBD2 (7 bases). CDR3 size: 15 residues. The germline CDR1 and CDR2 sequences are SEHNR and FQNEAQ (reference sequence). Deletions cut 5 bases from V and 6 bases from J, with 17 bases between. As DNA, the CDR3 is TGTGCCAGCAGCCCGCAGGGCGGGGGCTTCAATGAGCAGTTCTTC. This translates into CASSPQGGGFNEQFF.

The chain has TRBV27 and TRBJ2-7, with a possible D match to TRBD1 (6 bases). The CDR3 length is 15 residues. Germline-derived CDR1 and CDR2 are MNHEY and SMNVEV (reference sequence). V was shortened by 6 bases and J by 3 bases, with 18 bases between the two germline ends. The CDR3 nucleotides are TGTGCCAGCAGAACCACGGGACAAAGGAACTACGAGCAGTACTTC. It yields the protein CASRTTGQRNYEQYF.

The chain is built from TRBV10-3 and TRBJ2-3; 8 bases match TRBD2. The germline gives CDR1 ENHRY, CDR2 SYGVKD. With V trimmed by 10 bases and J by 0 bases, 6 bases remained unmatched. The length of the CDR3 is 14 residues. CDR3 nucleotides: TGTGCCACCATAGCGGGGCCAAGCACAGATACGCAGTATTTT. Protein product: CATIAGPSTDTQYF.

V is TRBV19 and J is TRBJ1-1; D call uncertain. Germline CDR1 is LNHDA and CDR2 is SQIVND (reference sequence). With 4 bases removed from V and 0 bases from J, the gap between germline ends came to 9 bases. There are 14 residues in the CDR3. The CDR3 here is CASSTTKLNTEAFF. The CDR3 DNA is TGTGCCAGTAGTACGACAAAGCTGAACACTGAAGCTTTCTTT.

The chain employs TRBV6-1 and TRBJ2-5; TRBD1 agrees at 9 bases. Germline values: CDR1 MNHNS, CDR2 SASEGT. With 0 bases clipped from V and 5 bases from J, the junction kept 10 bases outside the gene matches. The CDR3 sequence is 17 residues long. In DNA, the CDR3 is TGTGCCAGCAGTGAAGCGTTGTGGGGGACAGGGCTGGAGACCCAGTACTTC. Its protein product is CASSEALWGTGLETQYF.

This clone was seen a few times. The rearrangement uses TRBV18 and TRBJ2-1; 11 nucleotides line up with TRBD1. V was pared by 8 bases and J by 7 bases, with 7 bases of the junction left unmatched. Germline V lookup: CDR1 KGHSH, CDR2 LQKENI. This CDR3 contains 14 residues. The CDR3 protein is CASAPGQGVNEQFF. CDR3 DNA sequence: TGTGCCAGCGCGCCGGGACAGGGGGTTAATGAGCAGTTCTTC.

V gene TRBV11-3 combines with J gene TRBJ2-7, with 13 bases aligning to TRBD2. Germline CDR1 reads SGHNT; CDR2 reads YENEEA. The CDR3 totals 17 residues. V was pared by 5 bases and J by 0 bases, with 7 bases of the junction left unmatched. CDR3 DNA sequence: TGTGCCAGCAGCCTAACTAGCGGGAGGGAGAGCTCCTACGAGCAGTACTTC. It encodes CASSLTSGRESSYEQYF. The whole variable domain, filled in from reference TRBV11-3 and TRBJ2-7, reads EAGVVQSPRYKIIEKKQPVAFWCNPISGHNTLYWYLQNLGQGPELLIRYENEEAVDDSQLPKDRFSAERLKGVDSTLKIQPAELGDSAVYLCASSLTSGRESSYEQYFGPGTRLTVT.

The V and J genes are TRBV21-1 and TRBJ1-1. TRBV21-1 is flagged as a pseudogene. This CDR3 is built from 17 residues. The CDR3: CASSKYSGYGGQAEAFF. The CDR3 region has the DNA TGTGCCAGCAGCAAATACTCAGGATACGGGGGGCAGGCTGAAGCTTTCTTT.

The CDR3 DNA reads as TGCGCCAGCAGCCAGGGCCTGGCGGGGGCGGACACAGATACGCAGTATTTT. Translated: CASSQGLAGADTDTQYF. V usage is TRBV4-1 and J usage is TRBJ2-3, with a possible D match to TRBD2 (7 bases). CDR1 MGHRA and CDR2 YSYEKL come from the germline V gene. This CDR3 has 17 amino acids. V was clipped by 3 bases and J by 2 bases, with 18 bases between them.

This chain connects TRBV6-5 to TRBJ1-6; 10 nucleotides match TRBD1. Germline V gene data show CDR1 as MNHEY and CDR2 as SVGAGI. The CDR3 spans 15 residues. V gave up 2 bases and J gave up 10 bases; unmatched junction bases: 5. CDR3 residues: CASSYRQGAISPLHF. The CDR3 nucleotides are TGTGCCAGCAGTTACAGACAGGGGGCGATATCACCCCTCCACTTT.

The V call is TRBV2, the J call TRBJ2-5; D unclear. CDR3 length: 14 amino acids. V lost 6 bases, J lost 5 bases, and 16 bases lay in between. CDR1 is SNHLY, CDR2 FYNNEI, per germline. CDR3 sequence reads: CASRASTKSETQYF. The CDR3 nucleotides read TGTGCCAGCAGAGCTTCAACTAAGAGCGAGACCCAGTACTTC.

The chain uses TRBV4-2 and TRBJ2-2, with 8 nucleotides matching TRBD1. Germline CDR1 is LGHNA and CDR2 is YNFKEQ. The CDR3 sequence is 16 residues long. Germline trimming cut 2 bases from V and 0 bases from J; bases unmatched to any gene: 2. CDR3 sequence: CASSQPTGANTGELFF. CDR3 bases: TGTGCCAGCAGCCAACCGACAGGGGCGAACACCGGGGAGCTGTTTTTT.

The rearrangement joins TRBV5-1 to TRBJ1-5; possibly TRBD1 for D (5 bases). This CDR3 is 13 amino acids long. Germline V gives CDR1 SGHRS, CDR2 YFSETQ. V lost 5 bases and J 0 bases, leaving 6 bases between the germline ends. The CDR3 DNA sequence: TGCGCCAGCAGGACAGATAGCAATCAGCCCCAGCATTTT. It encodes CASRTDSNQPQHF.

CDR3 nucleotide sequence: TGTGCCAGCAGCACGAGCCAGGCCGATACGCAGTATTTT. Protein: CASSTSQADTQYF. This rearrangement joins TRBV11-2 to TRBJ2-3; D gene unclear. Germline V gene sequence: CDR1 SGHAT, CDR2 FQNNGV. The CDR3 runs to 13 residues. V gave up 5 bases and J gave up 6 bases, with 12 bases separating them.

The chain links TRBV6-1 to TRBJ2-7; tentative D call: TRBD1 (5 bases). CDR1 and CDR2 from the germline V gene are MNHNS and SASEGT. Trimming took 4 bases from V and 3 from J, leaving 10 bases between them. The CDR3 totals 13 residues. Here the CDR3 reads CASSVPDSYEQYF. As DNA, the CDR3 is TGTGCCAGCAGTGTCCCCGACAGCTACGAGCAGTACTTC.